These 30 T cell receptor beta chains originate from one sample sequenced in a study of blood T cell repertoires in COVID-19. The data were produced by immunoSEQ multiplex PCR, yet TCRdb's version contains in-frame clones alone and is incomplete. The sample gives approximately 400,000 clones, roughly 77% of which show up once; approximately 1% is in the top ten. Material for sequencing was peripheral blood. The receptor source for this set is a human donor with acute or convalescent COVID-19. The donor label of this sample is uncertain.

The chain uses TRBV2 and TRBJ2-1; TRBD2 matches 9 bases. The CDR3 is 16 residues long. V shed 1 base, J shed 9 bases, and the junction held 10 bases outside the gene matches. Looked up from germline, CDR1 is SNHLY and CDR2 is FYNNEI. In DNA form, the CDR3 reads TGTGCCAGCAGTGAAGGGAGGCTAGCGGGACTTGTTGAGCAGTTCTTC. As protein: CASSEGRLAGLVEQFF.

This chain uses TRBV27 with TRBJ2-7; TRBD1 matches 9 bases. The CDR3 extends over 14 amino acids. CDR1 MNHEY and CDR2 SMNVEV come from the germline V gene (reference sequence). V was pared by 2 bases and J by 6 bases, with 5 bases of the junction left unmatched. The CDR3 is CASSLGQGNREQYF. CDR3 bases: TGTGCCAGCAGTTTAGGACAGGGGAATCGCGAGCAGTACTTC.

CDR3 nucleotides: TGTGCCAGTAGTGCCCGACAGGGACGAGTTTATGGCTACACCTTC. This translates into CASSARQGRVYGYTF. The chain is built from TRBV19 and TRBJ1-2; 7 bases fit TRBD1. J gave up 5 bases and V 5 bases, and 11 bases lay outside the gene matches. Germline CDR1 reads LNHDA; CDR2 reads SQIVND (reference sequence). The CDR3 contains 15 residues.

The rearrangement uses TRBV5-6 and TRBJ1-1, with D uncertain. V gave up 4 bases and J gave up 5 bases, with 9 bases separating them. This CDR3 contains 12 residues. The germline V gene has CDR1 SGHDT and CDR2 YYEEEE. For the CDR3, the DNA is TGTGCCAGCAGCCGGCAGGCAACTGAAGCTTTCTTT. Its translation is CASSRQATEAFF.

This clone was counted a few times. This chain uses TRBV5-4 with TRBJ2-7; TRBD2 is a possible D gene (7 bases). The CDR3 has 15 residues. CDR1 SGHNT and CDR2 YYREEE come from the germline V gene (reference sequence). V was pared by 4 bases and J by 4 bases, with 18 bases between. The CDR3 sequence: CASSGGGGSVYEQYF. The DNA for the CDR3 is TGTGCCAGCAGCGGGGGCGGCGGGAGTGTTTACGAGCAGTACTTC.

Concerning this clone itself: Other DNA sequences in the sample encode the same CDR3. The chain joins TRBV5-1 to TRBJ1-2; D perhaps matches TRBD1 (5 bases). Germline lookup yields CDR1 SGHRS and CDR2 YFSETQ. Deletions cut 1 base from V and 4 bases from J, with 14 bases between. The CDR3 has 15 amino acids. The CDR3 protein is CASSLSGGSGYGYTF. CDR3 coding DNA: TGCGCCAGCAGCTTGAGCGGGGGTTCGGGCTATGGCTACACCTTC.

The J gene is TRBJ2-2, the V gene TRBV6-5, with a tentative D call TRBD1 (5 bases). The CDR3 totals 15 residues. Trimming left V 5 bases short and J 6 bases short, with 16 bases between. The germline gives CDR1 MNHEY, CDR2 SVGAGI. This chain's CDR3 is CASSLIQGGAGELFF. CDR3 bases: TGTGCCAGCAGTCTCATCCAGGGTGGCGCCGGGGAGCTGTTTTTT.

The J gene is TRBJ2-5, the V gene TRBV5-1, with a weak D call TRBD1 (5 bases). Looked up from germline, CDR1 is SGHRS and CDR2 is YFSETQ. V lost 4 bases and J 3 bases, leaving 10 bases between the germline ends. This CDR3 spans 13 amino acids. The CDR3 coding sequence is TGCGCCAGCAGCCCGATCAGGGAAGAGACCCAGTACTTC. It translates to CASSPIREETQYF.

V usage is TRBV29-1 and J usage is TRBJ2-7, with 8 bases matching TRBD1. Germline assignment: CDR1 SQVTM and CDR2 ANQGSEA. Trimming removed 4 bases from V and 2 bases from J; junction bases left unmatched: 4. The CDR3 is 13 residues long. Here the CDR3 DNA reads TGCAGCGTTGCTCGACAGGGGACCTACGAGCAGTACTTC. Protein: CSVARQGTYEQYF.

This clone was observed a few times. The CDR3 coding sequence is TGTGCCAGCAGCAGAACAGGGAATGGCAATCAGCCCCAGCATTTT. Protein product: CASSRTGNGNQPQHF. This sequence joins TRBV2 and TRBJ1-5, with D perhaps matching TRBD1 (6 bases). Germline-derived CDR1 and CDR2 are SNHLY and FYNNEI. The CDR3 has 15 residues. The germline V and J ends were trimmed by 6 bases and 2 bases, with 14 bases remaining between them.

V is TRBV19 and J is TRBJ1-1; 8 positions match TRBD1. Germline lookup yields CDR1 LNHDA and CDR2 SQIVND (reference sequence). CDR3 size: 16 residues. Trimming cost V 5 bases and J 2 bases; bases outside gene matches: 10. This chain's CDR3 is CASSVDRAAPNTEAFF. In DNA form, the CDR3 reads TGTGCCAGTAGTGTGGACAGGGCGGCACCCAACACTGAAGCTTTCTTT.

The gene calls are TRBV30 and TRBJ1-1, with D possibly TRBD1 on 5 matching bases. The CDR3 is made up of 15 amino acids. V lost 1 base, J lost 6 bases, and 18 bases lay in between. From germline, CDR1 is GTSNPN and CDR2 SVGIG (reference sequence). The CDR3 bases are TGTGCCTGGAGTGCAGATTGGCGGGGCAGGGCTGAAGCTTTCTTT. Translated, it gives CAWSADWRGRAEAFF.

The chain combines TRBV28 with TRBJ1-2; 9 bases line up with TRBD1. The V segment lost 7 bases and the J segment 7 bases; nucleotides outside the gene matches: 16. The germline gives CDR1 MDHEN, CDR2 SYDVKM. The CDR3 runs to 16 residues. CDR3 sequence reads: CASKIHGTGRRSGYTF. The CDR3 nucleotides read TGTGCCAGCAAGATTCACGGGACAGGGCGGAGGAGTGGCTACACCTTC.

This chain connects TRBV5-1 to TRBJ2-1; tentatively, D is TRBD2 (6 bases). The CDR3 is 15 residues long. V was trimmed by 4 bases and J by 8 bases, leaving 19 bases between them. The germline CDR1 and CDR2 sequences are SGHRS and YFSETQ. DNA for the CDR3: TGCGCCAGCAGCCGGCTGGGACTCCAGTTGGATGAGCAGTTCTTC. Translation gives CASSRLGLQLDEQFF.

CDR3 sequence: CASSPLQGFNYGYTF. CDR3 bases: TGTGCCAGCTCACCGCTACAGGGGTTCAACTATGGCTACACCTTC. The rearrangement uses TRBV18 and TRBJ1-2; 7 bases align to TRBD1. V lost 3 bases and J lost 2; bases outside the gene matches: 6. This CDR3 is built from 15 residues. The V gene's germline CDR1 is KGHSH and CDR2 LQKENI.

The chain links TRBV7-9 to TRBJ2-3, with 11 bases aligning to TRBD1. The J segment lost 2 bases and the V segment lost 6 bases, leaving 4 bases of the junction unmatched. Germline assignment: CDR1 SEHNR and CDR2 FQNEAQ (reference sequence). This CDR3 has 15 residues. DNA of the CDR3: TGTGCCAGCAGTAACGGACAGGGGGCCACAGATACGCAGTATTTT. As protein: CASSNGQGATDTQYF.

V and J are TRBV3-1 (or the pseudogene TRBV3-2) and TRBJ1-1; perhaps TRBD1 as D (6 bases). The CDR3 extends over 17 amino acids. Germline V gene lookup returns CDR1 LGHDT and CDR2 YNNKEL (reference sequence). The V end was cut by 1 base, the J end by 2 bases, with 17 bases between. The CDR3 sequence: CASSQGGPGALNTEAFF. CDR3 nucleotide sequence: TGTGCCAGCAGCCAAGGGGGGCCAGGGGCCCTAAACACTGAAGCTTTCTTT.

To note about this clone: This sample includes further DNA sequences coding for the same CDR3. The rearrangement links TRBV30 to TRBJ1-6; weak D call: TRBD1 (6 bases). Trimming removed 0 bases from V and 7 bases from J, with 7 bases in between. CDR3 length: 13 amino acids. The germline gives CDR1 GTSNPN, CDR2 SVGIG (reference sequence). Written as DNA, the CDR3 is TGTGCCTGGAGTGTGCAGGGGAATTCACCCCTCCACTTT. It codes for CAWSVQGNSPLHF.

This chain joins TRBV5-1 and TRBJ2-1; 11 bases map to TRBD2. V was pared by 0 bases and J by 4 bases, with 3 bases of the junction left unmatched. The germline V gene encodes CDR1 SGHRS and CDR2 YFSETQ. The CDR3 totals 16 residues. The CDR3 reads CASSLEGTSGYNEQFF. The CDR3 DNA follows: TGCGCCAGCAGCTTGGAAGGGACTAGCGGATACAATGAGCAGTTCTTC.

The chain has TRBV15 and TRBJ2-1; 11 positions match TRBD2. CDR1 LNHNV and CDR2 YYDKDF come from the germline V gene (reference sequence). V was pared by 5 bases and J by 6 bases, with 9 bases of the junction left unmatched. The CDR3 is 16 amino acids. CDR3: CATSVRTSGPINEQFF. The CDR3 DNA is TGTGCCACCAGCGTCCGGACTAGCGGGCCAATCAATGAGCAGTTCTTC.

This clone has only one observation. The chain employs TRBV28 and TRBJ1-5, with D unclear. This CDR3 region has 11 residues. Trimming shortened V by 6 bases and J by 4 bases, and 4 bases separated the two germline ends. Germline CDR1 and CDR2: MDHEN and SYDVKM. The CDR3 nucleotides read TGTGCCAGCAGGCAGAATCAGCCCCAGCATTTT. Protein: CASRQNQPQHF.

The chain is built from TRBV5-1 and TRBJ1-1, with D possibly matching TRBD1 (6 bases). The germline V gene encodes CDR1 SGHRS and CDR2 YFSETQ. The CDR3 contains 13 residues. With 5 bases removed from V and 3 bases from J, the gap between germline ends came to 11 bases. The CDR3 DNA reads TGCGCCAGCAGACTACAGGGCTACACTGAAGCTTTCTTT. Encoded protein: CASRLQGYTEAFF.

The V and J genes are TRBV28 and TRBJ2-2; 7 bases are shared with TRBD1. This CDR3 comprises 17 residues. With 6 bases clipped from V and 1 base from J, the junction kept 11 bases outside the gene matches. Per germline, CDR1 MDHEN and CDR2 SYDVKM. CDR3: CASSRPRTGLNTGELFF. The CDR3 bases are TGTGCCAGCAGCAGACCTCGGACAGGCCTGAACACCGGGGAGCTGTTTTTT.

The chain has TRBV7-9 and TRBJ2-7; 8 bases map to TRBD2. From germline, CDR1 is SEHNR and CDR2 FQNEAQ (reference sequence). V dropped 5 bases and J dropped 0; count of bases not matched to a gene: 6. The length of the CDR3 is 15 residues. DNA of the CDR3: TGTGCCAGCAGCCAATCCGGGACTAGCTCCTACGAGCAGTACTTC. This encodes CASSQSGTSSYEQYF.

The V and J genes are TRBV13 and TRBJ1-1; possibly TRBD1 for D (5 bases). With 5 bases removed from V and 6 bases from J, the gap between germline ends came to 22 bases. The CDR3 has 16 residues. CDR1 and CDR2 from the germline V gene are PRHDT and FYEKMQ (reference sequence). The CDR3 sequence is CASSLGDGGEEAEAFF. CDR3 nucleotides: TGTGCCAGCAGCCTTGGTGATGGGGGGGAAGAGGCTGAAGCTTTCTTT.

The chain joins TRBV14 to TRBJ1-6; weak D call: TRBD1 (5 bases). The CDR3 sequence is 15 residues long. V lost 1 base to trimming and J lost 6 bases, with 10 bases between them. Germline V CDR1 and CDR2: SGHDN, FVKESK. CDR3 DNA sequence: TGTGCCAGCAGCCAAGGGCTGACAGCTAATTCACCCCTCCACTTT. Its protein product is CASSQGLTANSPLHF. Combining the CDR3 with reference TRBV14 and TRBJ1-6 gives the whole variable domain EAGVTQFPSHSVIEKGQTVTLRCDPISGHDNLYWYRRVMGKEIKFLLHFVKESKQDESGMPNNRFLAERTGGTYSTLKVQPAELEDSGVYFCASSQGLTANSPLHFGNGTRLTVT.

Regarding this clone: The germline gene is not matched at one end of the junction; a read error may be the cause. The V and J genes are TRBV6-5 and TRBJ1-1; D might be TRBD1 (6 bases). The CDR3 covers 15 residues. Germline CDR1 MNHEY, CDR2 SVGAGI. The DNA for the CDR3 is TGTGCCAGCAGACCCGGACAGAATAAGATCACTGGAGCTTTCTTT. Encoded protein: CASRPGQNKITGAFF.

The chain uses TRBV11-2 and TRBJ1-2, with a possible D match to TRBD1 (5 bases). Trimming pared 6 bases from V and 4 bases from J, leaving 15 bases between. CDR1 is SGHAT, CDR2 FQNNGV, per germline. This CDR3 region has 14 residues. The CDR3 DNA sequence: TGTGCCAGCAGTTCAAGGGGCACAAGCTATGGCTACACCTTC. It specifies CASSSRGTSYGYTF.

This clone has a handful of counts. The chain uses TRBV12-5 and TRBJ2-2; TRBD1 might be the D (5 bases). This CDR3 is built from 14 residues. Looked up from germline, CDR1 is LGHNT and CDR2 is FRNRAP. Trimming stripped 7 bases from V and 3 bases from J, with 12 bases between. This chain's CDR3 is CASARGHDTGELFF. The CDR3, as DNA: TGTGCTAGTGCCAGAGGACACGACACCGGGGAGCTGTTTTTT.

The chain carries TRBV11-2 and TRBJ2-2; 11 bases match TRBD2. The germline V gene has CDR1 SGHAT and CDR2 FQNNGV. This CDR3 has 17 residues. V trimming: 5 bases; J trimming: 8 bases; junction bases outside the gene matches: 13. In nucleotides, the CDR3 is TGTGCCAGCAGCCCACCGGGACTAGCGGAGGGAAGAGGGGAGCTGTTTTTT. This gives the protein CASSPPGLAEGRGELFF.